Detailed here is one TCR beta chain. Its antigen is unknown. The sample belongs to a study of cytomegalovirus exposure and HLA in healthy donors. Overall study: Out of 398 genotyped donors, about 76% belonged to the Caucasian-associated ancestry cluster.

The V gene's germline CDR1 is MDHEN and CDR2 SYDVKM. J lost 2 bases, V lost 4 bases, and 6 bases had no gene match. This CDR3 has 15 amino acids. Notes on the study in general: Rare TCR sequences dominated, though some public TCRs recurred in many donors. TCR beta sequences numbering 15,000 to 20,000 were associated with HLA alleles at 0.05 false discovery rate in a later analysis.

Researchers ran the PCR with 60 Vbeta and 13 Jbeta primers. Using immunoSEQ multiplex PCR, the repertoire was profiled, and TCRdb retains in-frame clones only, with some absent. The table includes around 110,000 clones, roughly 83% detected once. The receptor's source is a man aged 25 to 40 in good health and CMV-seropositive. The rearrangement joins TRBV28 to TRBJ1-2; 8 bases agree with TRBD1. What was sequenced was PBMCs. The CDR3 reads CASSSIAGGNYGYTF. The CDR3 bases are TGTGCCAGCAGTTCCATAGCAGGGGGCAACTATGGCTACACCTTC.